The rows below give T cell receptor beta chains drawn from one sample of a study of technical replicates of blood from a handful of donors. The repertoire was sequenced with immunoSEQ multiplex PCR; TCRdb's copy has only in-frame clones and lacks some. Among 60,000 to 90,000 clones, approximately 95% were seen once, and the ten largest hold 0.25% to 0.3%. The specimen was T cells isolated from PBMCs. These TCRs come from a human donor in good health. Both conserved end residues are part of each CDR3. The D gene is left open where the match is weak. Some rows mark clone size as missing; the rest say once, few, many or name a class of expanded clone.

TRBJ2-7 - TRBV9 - CASSSTTPNYEQYF TGTGCCAGCAGCTCGACTACCCCCAACTACGAGCAGTACTTC
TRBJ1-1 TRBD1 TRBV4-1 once CASSRINRGTDEAFF TGCGCCAGCAGCCGTATCAACAGGGGTACTGATGAAGCTTTCTTT
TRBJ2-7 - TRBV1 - CTSSQDNRLAGCEQYF TGCACCAGCAGCCAAGATAACCGGCTAGCGGGATGCGAGCAGTACTTC
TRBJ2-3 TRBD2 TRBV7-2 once CASSLTKASGSTDTQYF TGTGCCAGCAGCTTAACCAAGGCTAGCGGCAGCACAGATACGCAGTATTTT
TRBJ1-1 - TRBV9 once CASSFNTEGRGAEAFF TGTGCCAGCAGCTTTAACACGGAAGGCCGGGGGGCTGAAGCTTTCTTT
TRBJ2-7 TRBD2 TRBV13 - CASSLRWGTSGPFYEQYF TGTGCCAGCAGCTTACGATGGGGGACTAGCGGGCCATTCTACGAGCAGTACTTC
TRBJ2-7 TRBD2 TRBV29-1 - CSVHLAGSYEQYF TGCAGCGTTCACCTAGCGGGGTCCTACGAGCAGTACTTC
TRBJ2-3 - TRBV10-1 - CASEDSSTDTQYF TGCGCCAGTGAGGATTCTAGCACAGATACGCAGTATTTT
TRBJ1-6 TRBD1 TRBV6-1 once CASSENRGQPLHF TGTGCCAGCAGTGAAAACAGGGGGCAACCCCTCCACTTT
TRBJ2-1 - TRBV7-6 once CASSAERPAPYNEQFF TGTGCCAGCAGCGCCGAGCGGCCTGCCCCTTACAATGAGCAGTTCTTC
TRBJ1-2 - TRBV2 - CASRFLDTTNYGYTF TGTGCCAGCAGATTCCTGGACACCACTAACTATGGCTACACCTTC
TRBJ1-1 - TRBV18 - CASSRPGGLTTEAFF TGTGCCAGCTCACGACCAGGAGGCCTCACCACTGAAGCTTTCTTT
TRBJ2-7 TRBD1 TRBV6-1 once CASQAGQGAYEQYF TGTGCCAGCCAAGCGGGACAGGGCGCCTACGAGCAGTACTTC
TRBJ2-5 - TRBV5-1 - CASSLTEASSTGETQYF TGCGCCAGCAGCTTGACTGAAGCTAGCTCCACCGGGGAGACCCAGTACTTC
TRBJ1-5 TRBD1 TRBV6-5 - CASSTGGNQPQHF TGTGCCAGCTCGACAGGGGGCAATCAGCCCCAGCATTTT
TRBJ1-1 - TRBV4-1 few CASSHYRGNTEAFF TGCGCCAGCAGCCATTATCGGGGGAACACTGAAGCTTTCTTT
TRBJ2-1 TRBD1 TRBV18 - CASSPRGQETSEQFF TGTGCCAGCTCACCGAGGGGACAGGAAACGAGTGAGCAGTTCTTC
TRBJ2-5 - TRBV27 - CASSLSSGGRETQYF TGTGCCAGCAGTTTATCCTCCGGGGGGCGAGAGACCCAGTACTTC
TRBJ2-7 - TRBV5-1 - CASSLVSRGYEQYF TGCGCCAGCAGCTTGGTATCCAGGGGCTACGAGCAGTACTTC
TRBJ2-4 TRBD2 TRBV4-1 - CASSPGLAGGQAKNIQYF TGCGCCAGCAGCCCCGGACTAGCGGGAGGGCAGGCCAAAAACATTCAGTACTTC
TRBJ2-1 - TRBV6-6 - CASNHPRRGEQFF TGTGCCAGCAATCATCCTCGGCGGGGTGAGCAGTTCTTC
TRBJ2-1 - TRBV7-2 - CASHRGGHYNEQFF TGTGCCAGCCACAGGGGGGGTCACTACAATGAGCAGTTCTTC
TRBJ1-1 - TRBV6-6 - CASGTDTNTEAFF TGTGCCAGCGGTACGGACACGAACACTGAAGCTTTCTTT
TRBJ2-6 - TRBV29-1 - CSVAQHSGANVLTF TGCAGCGTTGCACAGCACTCTGGGGCCAACGTCCTGACTTTC